This is a list of T cell receptor beta chains from one sample in a study of T cells in Graves' hyperthyroidism and ophthalmopathy. Via MiXCR, TCRdb re-called the multiplex PCR reads, giving one row per CDR3 protein. The sample shows around 500,000 distinct CDR3 sequences, around an eighth of them seen only once. The sample taken for sequencing was blood. The receptors originated from a woman between 18 and 30 years old with Graves' hyperthyroidism. The CDR3 runs from the conserved cysteine through the conserved F or W. Each record gives: clone size, D gene, V gene, J gene, CDR3 protein, CDR3 DNA. D genes are given only for firm matches. Only some rows state a clone size, as once, few, many or a class for expanded clones.

abundance: NA; d_gene: TRBD2; v_gene: TRBV27; j_gene: TRBJ2-1; CDR3aa: CASSLYTTGTLAGGRNEQFF; CDR3nt: TGTGCCAGCAGTTTATACACCACGGGAACACTAGCGGGAGGTAGGAATGAGCAGTTCTTC
abundance: few; d_gene: NA; v_gene: TRBV6-1; j_gene: TRBJ2-1; CDR3aa: CAIQWDSSSYNEQFF; CDR3nt: TGTGCCATACAGTGGGACTCGAGCTCCTACAATGAGCAGTTCTTC
abundance: many; d_gene: TRBD1; v_gene: TRBV7-3; j_gene: TRBJ2-1; CDR3aa: CASSGTRTGDNEQFF; CDR3nt: TGTGCCAGCAGCGGTACACGGACAGGGGACAATGAGCAGTTCTTC
abundance: few; d_gene: TRBD2; v_gene: TRBV4-1; j_gene: TRBJ2-5; CDR3aa: CASSQEGSGSVETQYF; CDR3nt: TGCGCCAGCAGCCAAGAGGGTAGCGGGAGCGTAGAGACCCAGTACTTC
abundance: many; d_gene: NA; v_gene: TRBV12-5; j_gene: TRBJ1-6; CDR3aa: CASGLSGTNSPLHF; CDR3nt: TGTGCTAGTGGTTTGTCGGGTACTAATTCACCCCTCCACTTT
abundance: many; d_gene: NA; v_gene: TRBV5-5; j_gene: TRBJ2-1; CDR3aa: CASSLQDSTYNEQFF; CDR3nt: TGTGCCAGCAGCTTACAGGATTCAACCTACAATGAGCAGTTCTTC
abundance: many; d_gene: NA; v_gene: TRBV30; j_gene: TRBJ2-3; CDR3aa: CAWSEEGGSAGTDTQYF; CDR3nt: TGTGCCTGGAGTGAGGAGGGGGGCTCAGCTGGTACAGATACGCAGTATTTT
abundance: few; d_gene: NA; v_gene: TRBV5-6; j_gene: TRBJ1-6; CDR3aa: CASSLWARWEANSPLHF; CDR3nt: TGTGCCAGCAGCTTGTGGGCTAGGTGGGAGGCGAATTCACCCCTCCACTTT
abundance: many; d_gene: NA; v_gene: TRBV19; j_gene: TRBJ2-1; CDR3aa: CASSILGAMRRSYNEQFF; CDR3nt: TGTGCCAGTAGTATATTAGGGGCTATGAGGCGGTCCTACAATGAGCAGTTCTTC
abundance: NA; d_gene: TRBD2; v_gene: TRBV7-9; j_gene: TRBJ2-1; CDR3aa: CASSLRRGLAAYNEQFF; CDR3nt: TGTGCCAGCAGCTTAAGACGGGGACTAGCGGCCTACAATGAGCAGTTCTTC
abundance: few; d_gene: NA; v_gene: TRBV6-2/TRBV6-3; j_gene: TRBJ2-2; CDR3aa: CASSPDRRSGELFF; CDR3nt: TGTGCCAGCAGTCCGGACAGAAGATCCGGGGAGCTGTTTTTT
abundance: NA; d_gene: NA; v_gene: TRBV5-1; j_gene: TRBJ2-1; CDR3aa: CASGLEFSNEQFF; CDR3nt: TGCGCCAGCGGCTTGGAATTCAGCAATGAGCAGTTCTTC
abundance: few; d_gene: NA; v_gene: TRBV20-1; j_gene: TRBJ1-1; CDR3aa: CSASESSLGTEAFF; CDR3nt: TGCAGTGCTAGCGAGTCCAGCTTAGGAACTGAAGCTTTCTTT
abundance: many; d_gene: TRBD1; v_gene: TRBV12-3/TRBV12-4; j_gene: TRBJ2-1; CDR3aa: CASTRWDRVGNEQFF; CDR3nt: TGTGCCAGCACCCGATGGGACAGGGTAGGTAATGAGCAGTTCTTC
abundance: many; d_gene: TRBD1; v_gene: TRBV7-2; j_gene: TRBJ1-1; CDR3aa: CASNTAGTGVTEAFF; CDR3nt: TGTGCCAGCAACACAGCAGGGACAGGGGTAACTGAAGCTTTCTTT
abundance: many; d_gene: NA; v_gene: TRBV30; j_gene: TRBJ1-4; CDR3aa: CAWSQAWRPANEKLFF; CDR3nt: TGTGCCTGGAGTCAGGCATGGAGGCCCGCTAATGAAAAACTGTTTTTT
abundance: NA; d_gene: TRBD2; v_gene: TRBV3-1; j_gene: TRBJ2-6; CDR3aa: CASSVGLAGATGSGANVLTF; CDR3nt: TGTGCCAGCAGCGTAGGTCTAGCGGGAGCGACCGGCTCTGGGGCCAACGTCCTGACTTTC
abundance: many; d_gene: NA; v_gene: TRBV28; j_gene: TRBJ1-1; CDR3aa: CASSDNTEAFF; CDR3nt: TGTGCCAGCAGCGATAACACTGAAGCTTTCTTT
abundance: many; d_gene: TRBD1; v_gene: TRBV12-3/TRBV12-4; j_gene: TRBJ1-1; CDR3aa: CASSFPGQGKAEAFF; CDR3nt: TGTGCCAGCAGTTTCCCGGGACAGGGTAAGGCTGAAGCTTTCTTT
abundance: many; d_gene: NA; v_gene: TRBV7-3; j_gene: TRBJ1-2; CDR3aa: CASSLAGLVGYTF; CDR3nt: TGTGCCAGCAGCTTAGCGGGGCTGGTTGGCTACACCTTC
abundance: NA; d_gene: NA; v_gene: TRBV4-1; j_gene: TRBJ2-1; CDR3aa: CASSQDGSLPTGEQFF; CDR3nt: TGCGCCAGCAGCCAAGATGGGAGCCTGCCGACGGGCGAGCAGTTCTTC
abundance: many; d_gene: NA; v_gene: TRBV5-1; j_gene: TRBJ1-2; CDR3aa: CASSLEWGSNYGYTF; CDR3nt: TGCGCCAGCAGTTTGGAATGGGGCAGTAACTATGGCTACACCTTC
abundance: many; d_gene: TRBD2; v_gene: TRBV20-1; j_gene: TRBJ2-1; CDR3aa: CSAGSGTSSYNEQFF; CDR3nt: TGCAGTGCGGGATCCGGGACTAGCTCCTACAATGAGCAGTTCTTC
abundance: few; d_gene: TRBD2; v_gene: TRBV20-1; j_gene: TRBJ2-1; CDR3aa: CSARVRAKREVLPYNEQFF; CDR3nt: TGCAGTGCTAGAGTTAGGGCGAAGCGGGAGGTATTGCCCTACAATGAGCAGTTCTTC
abundance: NA; d_gene: TRBD1; v_gene: TRBV4-1; j_gene: TRBJ2-5; CDR3aa: CASSPDRDRRAETQYF; CDR3nt: TGCGCCAGCAGCCCAGACCGGGACAGGCGAGCAGAGACCCAGTACTTC
abundance: many; d_gene: TRBD1; v_gene: TRBV18; j_gene: TRBJ1-1; CDR3aa: CASSPAGGNTEAFF; CDR3nt: TGTGCCAGCTCACCAGCAGGGGGGAACACTGAAGCTTTCTTT
abundance: many; d_gene: TRBD1; v_gene: TRBV29-1; j_gene: TRBJ1-3; CDR3aa: CSVDQGAGNTIYF; CDR3nt: TGCAGCGTAGACCAGGGGGCAGGAAACACCATATATTTT
abundance: many; d_gene: NA; v_gene: TRBV30; j_gene: TRBJ2-1; CDR3aa: CAWDDHRAVVGYNEQFF; CDR3nt: TGTGCCTGGGATGATCACAGGGCCGTTGTGGGGTACAATGAGCAGTTCTTC
abundance: few; d_gene: TRBD2; v_gene: TRBV24-1; j_gene: TRBJ2-7; CDR3aa: CATRHTSGGSSYEQYF; CDR3nt: TGTGCCACCAGGCATACATCCGGCGGGAGCTCCTACGAGCAGTACTTC
abundance: NA; d_gene: NA; v_gene: TRBV3-1; j_gene: TRBJ2-1; CDR3aa: CASSPRLGQGINEQFF; CDR3nt: TGTGCCAGCAGCCCGCGCCTCGGGCAGGGAATAAATGAGCAGTTCTTC